Following are 26 T cell receptor beta chains from one sample sequenced in a study of blood T cell repertoires in COVID-19. TCRdb's copy holds only in-frame clones and misses some; the assay was immunoSEQ multiplex PCR. The table has some 130,000 clones, 55% to 75% seen once. The specimen sequenced was peripheral blood. The receptors were gathered from a woman aged 65 to 85 with acute or convalescent COVID-19.

The V gene is TRBV12-5, the J gene TRBJ2-2, with 9 bases identical to TRBD1. Looked up from germline, CDR1 is LGHNT and CDR2 is FRNRAP. The CDR3 totals 18 residues. J was trimmed by 3 bases and V by 3 bases; bases with no gene match: 11. The CDR3 nucleotides are TGTGCTAGTGGTTTTCCCCCCGCACGGACAGGGGACACCGGGGAGCTGTTTTTT. Translated: CASGFPPARTGDTGELFF.

The chain carries TRBV12-3 or TRBV12-4 and TRBJ1-6; D unresolved. The CDR3 sequence is 13 residues long. V was trimmed by 3 bases and J by 9 bases, leaving 9 bases between them. CDR3 sequence reads: CASSLRVSSPLHF. The CDR3 DNA sequence: TGTGCCAGCAGTTTGAGGGTTAGTTCACCCCTCCACTTT.

The chain couples TRBV19 to TRBJ2-7, with D possibly being TRBD2 (5 bases). With 7 bases removed from V and 3 bases from J, the gap between germline ends came to 7 bases. The germline CDR1 and CDR2 sequences are LNHDA and SQIVND (reference sequence). The CDR3 extends over 11 amino acids. CDR3: CASTAGYEQYF. CDR3 bases: TGTGCCAGTACGGCGGGCTACGAGCAGTACTTC. Filled out from reference TRBV19 and TRBJ2-7, the complete variable domain reads DGGITQSPKYLFRKEGQNVTLSCEQNLNHDAMYWYRQDPGQGLRLIYYSQIVNDFQKGDIAEGYSVSREKKESFPLTVTSAQKNPTAFYLCASTAGYEQYFGPGTRLTVT.

The J gene is TRBJ1-2, the V gene TRBV11-2; D is unclear. Per the germline V gene, CDR1 is SGHAT and CDR2 is FQNNGV. The V end lost 4 bases, the J end lost 4 bases, and 7 bases lay between the germline ends. This CDR3 has 12 amino acids. The CDR3 DNA reads TGTGCCAGCAGCTCGGTAGCCTATGGCTACACCTTC. This sequence encodes CASSSVAYGYTF.

The rearrangement uses TRBV6-5 and TRBJ2-7; perhaps TRBD2 as D (6 bases). Germline V gene lookup returns CDR1 MNHEY and CDR2 SVGAGI. Trimming removed 6 bases from V and 3 bases from J, with 12 bases in between. This CDR3 has 13 residues. CDR3 in amino acids: CASRRGLIYEQYF. For the CDR3, the DNA is TGTGCCAGCAGAAGGGGACTTATCTACGAGCAGTACTTC.

The V gene is TRBV29-1, the J gene TRBJ1-4; 8 bases map to TRBD1. CDR3 length: 13 residues. Unmatched junction bases numbered 10, after V lost 6 bases and J lost 10 bases. Per germline, CDR1 SQVTM and CDR2 ANQGSEA. CDR3 protein: CSVETGVKGKLFF. The CDR3, as DNA: TGCAGCGTGGAGACAGGGGTTAAGGGAAAACTGTTTTTT.

V usage is TRBV7-6 and J usage is TRBJ2-5; perhaps TRBD2 as D (5 bases). V dropped 1 base and J dropped 5 bases, with 23 bases sitting between them. CDR1 and CDR2 from the germline V gene are SGHVS and FNYEAQ. This CDR3 contains 18 residues. This CDR3 is CASSLVLPSGLAGETQYF. CDR3 DNA: TGTGCCAGCAGCTTAGTTTTGCCATCGGGTCTAGCCGGGGAGACCCAGTACTTC.

This clone was observed at least ten times. This rearrangement joins TRBV6-6 to TRBJ2-7; D is perhaps TRBD2 (5 bases). V lost 5 bases, J lost 3 bases, and 8 bases lay in between. This CDR3 spans 12 amino acids. The germline V gene encodes CDR1 MNHNY and CDR2 SVGAGI (reference sequence). This CDR3 reads CASSLTSYEQYF. The CDR3 bases are TGTGCCAGCAGTCTTACTAGCTACGAGCAGTACTTC.

The chain employs TRBV7-3 and TRBJ2-3; 10 nucleotides agree with TRBD1. Germline V gene sequence: CDR1 SGHTA, CDR2 FQGTGA. CDR3 length: 18 amino acids. J gave up 7 bases and V 1 base, and 14 bases lay outside the gene matches. The CDR3 DNA sequence: TGTGCCAGCAGCTTAAGAGGACAGGGGGTTTCCGACAGTAATACGCAGTATTTT. Amino acids: CASSLRGQGVSDSNTQYF.

The chain combines TRBV9 with TRBJ2-7, with 7 positions matching TRBD2. The CDR3 has 15 residues. The junction had 8 bases not matched to a gene; V was cut back by 3 bases and J by 2 bases. CDR1 is SGDLS, CDR2 YYNGEE, per germline. In nucleotides, the CDR3 is TGTGCCAGCAGCGAGCGGGACGCCGGAACCTACGAGCAGTACTTC. Translating gives CASSERDAGTYEQYF.

This chain connects TRBV28 to TRBJ2-7; 11 bases agree with TRBD1. J lost 7 bases, V lost 4 bases, and 9 bases had no gene match. The CDR3 runs 15 residues. Germline V gene sequence: CDR1 MDHEN, CDR2 SYDVKM. The CDR3 loop is CASSSTGTGGREQYF. The DNA of the CDR3 is TGTGCCAGCAGTTCAACCGGGACAGGGGGAAGGGAGCAGTACTTC.

This clone has a single count. This rearrangement joins TRBV7-9 to TRBJ2-5; D perhaps matches TRBD1 (6 bases). This CDR3 region has 15 residues. CDR1 SEHNR and CDR2 FQNEAQ come from the germline V gene (reference sequence). V lost 0 bases and J lost 5, with 13 bases in between. CDR3: CASSLAALQGETQYF. CDR3 nucleotides: TGTGCCAGCAGCTTAGCGGCTTTACAGGGTGAGACCCAGTACTTC. Variable domain in full (rest from reference TRBV7-9 and TRBJ2-5): DTGVSQNPRHKITKRGQNVTFRCDPISEHNRLYWYRQTLGQGPEFLTYFQNEAQLEKSRLLSDRFSAERPKGSFSTLEIQRTEQGDSAMYLCASSLAALQGETQYFGPGTRLLVL.

The rearrangement joins TRBV18 to TRBJ2-1; 8 bases fit TRBD1. The germline gives CDR1 KGHSH, CDR2 LQKENI. The CDR3 has 14 residues. The junction had 4 bases not matched to a gene; V was cut back by 3 bases and J by 6 bases. The CDR3 nucleotides read TGTGCCAGCTCACCCGGACAGGGAACCAATGAGCAGTTCTTC. It codes for CASSPGQGTNEQFF.

This clone has just a few counts. The chain recombines TRBV6-5 with TRBJ2-7, with D possibly matching TRBD2 (5 bases). Between the trimmed V and J ends, which lost 9 bases and 5 bases, there was a span of 14 bases. Per germline, CDR1 MNHEY and CDR2 SVGAGI. The CDR3 has 12 residues. CDR3 protein: CASRAVQNEQYF. The DNA for the CDR3 is TGTGCCAGTAGAGCGGTGCAGAACGAGCAGTACTTC.

V and J are TRBV7-2 and TRBJ1-6; no clear D gene. Per the germline V gene, CDR1 is SGHTA and CDR2 is FQGNSA. Trimming took off 5 bases at V and 14 bases at J, with 16 bases between the two ends. The CDR3 is 13 amino acids. DNA for the CDR3: TGTGCCAGCAGCCCCGGACGGGAATTGGCCCTCCACTTT. Protein sequence: CASSPGRELALHF.

V is TRBV9 and J is TRBJ1-4, with 7 bases aligning to TRBD1. The CDR3 totals 17 residues. J gave up 0 bases and V 3 bases, and 8 bases lay outside the gene matches. In germline, CDR1 is SGDLS, CDR2 YYNGEE. CDR3 bases: TGTGCCAGCAGCGAATACGGGGACAGTGCAACTAATGAAAAACTGTTTTTT. Translating gives CASSEYGDSATNEKLFF. The variable domain in full, completed from reference TRBV9 and TRBJ1-4, reads DSGVTQTPKHLITATGQRVTLRCSPRSGDLSVYWYQQSLDQGLQFLIQYYNGEERAKGNILERFSAQQFPDLHSELNLSSLELGDSALYFCASSEYGDSATNEKLFFGSGTQLSVL.

The chain uses TRBV5-1 and TRBJ1-3; 10 bases line up with TRBD1. The CDR3 consists of 15 residues. Germline values: CDR1 SGHRS, CDR2 YFSETQ. The V and J ends lost 5 bases and 2 bases, in that order; junction bases with no gene match: 4. The CDR3 reads CASSRDRGPGNTIYF. The CDR3 bases are TGCGCCAGCAGTCGCGACAGGGGGCCTGGAAACACCATATATTTT.

The chain is built from TRBV19 and TRBJ1-5; TRBD1 is a possible D gene (6 bases). The V end lost 4 bases, the J end lost 3 bases, and 10 bases lay between the germline ends. This CDR3 spans 14 amino acids. Looked up from germline, CDR1 is LNHDA and CDR2 is SQIVND (reference sequence). CDR3 region: CASSRGQLNQPQHF. DNA for the CDR3: TGTGCCAGTAGTAGGGGGCAGCTCAATCAGCCCCAGCATTTT.

The chain couples TRBV6-5 to TRBJ2-2; maybe TRBD2 (5 bases). V lost 4 bases and J lost 4, with 7 bases in between. The CDR3 consists of 13 residues. The germline gives CDR1 MNHEY, CDR2 SVGAGI. CDR3 amino acids: CASSSLATGELFF. The CDR3, as DNA: TGTGCCAGCAGTTCTCTAGCCACCGGGGAGCTGTTTTTT.

The chain carries TRBV18 and TRBJ2-3; D is perhaps TRBD2 (5 bases). The CDR3 is made up of 16 amino acids. V lost 3 bases to trimming and J lost 2 bases, with 15 bases between them. CDR1 KGHSH and CDR2 LQKENI come from the germline V gene. CDR3 residues: CASSPPSRDFTDTQYF. The CDR3 nucleotides read TGTGCCAGCTCACCTCCTAGCCGAGATTTCACAGATACGCAGTATTTT.

The rearrangement links TRBV27 to TRBJ1-1; D gene ambiguous. V was clipped by 2 bases and J by 8 bases, with 9 bases between them. There are 12 residues in the CDR3. Germline values: CDR1 MNHEY, CDR2 SMNVEV (reference sequence). CDR3: CASSLDGGEAFF. DNA for the CDR3: TGTGCCAGCAGTTTAGATGGCGGGGAAGCTTTCTTT.

The rearrangement uses TRBV4-1 and TRBJ2-6; 11 bases agree with TRBD2. V gave up 2 bases and J gave up 3 bases; unmatched junction bases: 3. The CDR3 length is 17 residues. Germline V CDR1 and CDR2: MGHRA, YSYEKL. The CDR3 nucleotides are TGCGCCAGCAGCCAACTACTAGCGGGGGTTGGGGCCAACGTCCTGACTTTC. It encodes CASSQLLAGVGANVLTF.

The DNA for the CDR3 is TGTGCCATCCTGGAGGGGGGGACAGGGCTATTACGAGGGGAGACCCAGTACTTC. The encoded protein is CAILEGGTGLLRGETQYF. V and J are TRBV21-1 and TRBJ2-5; the D call TRBD1 from the table was never checked on the DNA. TRBV21-1 counts as a pseudogene. This CDR3 has 18 residues.

J is TRBJ1-6 and V is TRBV11-2; TRBD1 aligns across 8 bases. Germline V gene sequence: CDR1 SGHAT, CDR2 FQNNGV. The CDR3 runs 15 residues. V lost 5 bases and J lost 9; bases outside the gene matches: 9. The DNA of the CDR3 is TGTGCCAGCAGCCGGGACAGGACCTCGACTTCACCCCTCCACTTT. It is translated as CASSRDRTSTSPLHF.

This clone has only a few counts. The chain is built from TRBV3-1 (or the pseudogene TRBV3-2) and TRBJ1-6; 7 nucleotides line up with TRBD1. V dropped 0 bases and J dropped 10; count of bases not matched to a gene: 6. Germline assignment: CDR1 LGHDT and CDR2 YNNKEL (reference sequence). The CDR3 is 15 residues long. DNA of the CDR3: TGTGCCAGCAGCCAAGATGCAGGGGGGTGGTCACCCCTCCACTTT. This sequence encodes CASSQDAGGWSPLHF.

A single count supports this clone. The CDR3 DNA follows: TGTGCCAGCAGCCACCGGGAGGGAGAGCAGTTCTTC. Amino acids: CASSHREGEQFF. J is TRBJ2-1 and V is TRBV3-1 (or the pseudogene TRBV3-2); 8 nucleotides match TRBD2. The trim removed 3 bases at V and 10 bases at J, leaving 2 bases unmatched. The CDR3 is 12 amino acids. The germline V gene encodes CDR1 LGHDT and CDR2 YNNKEL (reference sequence).